Sequencing of this T cell receptor beta chain was carried out in a study of cytomegalovirus exposure and HLA in healthy donors. With V trimmed by 8 bases and J by 4 bases, 7 bases remained unmatched. The germline CDR1 and CDR2 sequences are SGHTA and FQGTGA. The CDR3 extends over 14 amino acids. Notes on this clone: What it binds is unknown.

Study results and limitations: In a later analysis, specific HLA alleles were associated with 15,000 to 20,000 TCR beta sequences at a 0.05 false discovery rate.

This PCR relied on a set of 60 Vbeta primers and 13 Jbeta primers. Produced via immunoSEQ multiplex PCR; TCRdb's table is partial and in-frame only. Altogether a few hundred thousand clones are present, 75% to 85% being singletons, with the ten largest covering about 7.5%. The receptor was derived from a woman aged 55-69 years in good health and CMV-seropositive. The sequenced material came from PBMCs. The chain carries TRBV7-3 and TRBJ2-1; 8 positions match TRBD1. The CDR3 region is CASPWRDRYNEQFF. The CDR3 DNA sequence: TGTGCCAGCCCCTGGCGGGACAGGTACAATGAGCAGTTCTTC.